This T cell receptor (beta chain) comes out of a study of blood T cell repertoires in COVID-19 (dated by TCRdb to about 2020). Some background on the complete study: Samples from collaborators originated in the United States, Italy and Spain and spanned both the acute and convalescent phases of COVID-19. The prospective study material was composed of cDNA or gDNA derived from T cells, B-cell-depleted T cells, or PBMCs. Subjects who had been exposed to COVID-19, were actively infected with it, or had recovered from it provided the deeply sampled blood TCRbeta repertoires that made up the dataset. The repertoires were made available in a free public database intended to serve as a resource for research on the immune response to SARS-CoV-2. Samples were obtained from the ongoing ImmuneRACE study (first 160 participants) and from 1,200 or so subjects provided by 6 global collaborators. Sample metadata almost always included a de-identified subject ID, COVID-19 status, age in years and sex. Where available, HLA class I and class II types were obtained from metadata supplied by the sample provider rather than from assay-based typing. The study at large found these results: How much clinical and demographic metadata was included differed by source and by participant, and the metadata was provided uncurated.

In the prospective study, participants were roughly 18 to 89 years old, resided in 24 geographic areas of the United States, and were enrolled through a virtual design. In the prospective study, cohorts were assigned on the basis of participant-reported clinical history obtained from a screening survey and a study questionnaire. Each participant in the prospective study had whole blood, serum and a nasopharyngeal or oropharyngeal swab collected by mobile phlebotomists. Participants in the prospective study had the option to provide additional blood draws and questionnaires over a 2-month period. Before DNA extraction, blood samples from the prospective study were shipped at room temperature or frozen. TCRbeta CDR3 regions were amplified from genomic DNA by means of the immunoSEQ Assay, a bias-controlled multiplex PCR. The source study handled its data this way. The number of nucleated cells in each sample was estimated from the amplification of reference gene primers within the assay. To quantify the absolute abundance of each unique TCRbeta CDR3 rearrangement, sequence reads were collapsed and filtered. For each sample, productive Simpson clonality was calculated by taking the square root of Simpson's diversity index across productive rearrangements. In its TCRdb copy, this immuneACCESS table keeps in-frame sequences only and misses some clones. Where compared with another copy, unresolved V genes explain less than half of these, and the others have no known cause. Clone size and the V and J calls come from that table; the DNA yielded D and trimming. The sample records 200,000 to 250,000 clones, about 91% of which are singletons. 10% of the sample is held by the ten biggest clonotypes.

As regards this clone: Its antigen is currently not known. Base-call qualities are not available, and no considerably larger clone is one nucleotide away.

The CDR3 goes from the cysteine to the phenylalanine over 13 residues. Only CDR3 DNA is held: 39 bases, read in frame from base 1. V and J are trimmed by 4 bases and 4 bases, and the gene matches miss 2 bases of the junction. Rearrangement joined TRBV12-3 or TRBV12-4 to TRBJ1-2; 8 of the junction bases match TRBD1. The TCR sequence derives from a man in his late teens or twenties with acute COVID-19. The material sequenced was PBMCs or T cells enriched from blood (not recorded which). CDR3 protein: CASSSGQGYGYTF. The base sequence is TGTGCCAGCAGTTCCGGACAGGGCTATGGCTACACCTTC.